This T cell receptor (beta chain) was recorded in a study of PD-L1 blockade in urothelial cancer. Study-wide background: The patients first took atezolizumab around 2014, receiving 1,200 mg intravenously every 3 weeks. Most of the 29 patients were men with bladder-origin urothelial cancer. Tumor samples had a median of 1,402 T cells.

Clones were sequenced by immunoSEQ multiplex PCR, and TCRdb holds only the in-frame ones, with some missing. Of some 35,000 clones listed, just over 35% are singletons. Details on this clone: The junction differs from germline at one of its ends, possibly a read error.

Looked up from germline, CDR1 is SGHRS and CDR2 is YFSETQ. The CDR3 contains 14 residues. Sequencing was performed on tumor tissue, taken before atezolizumab (anti-PD-L1) treatment. This TCR was recovered from a man aged 55 to 69 with urothelial cancer. The chain links TRBV5-1 to TRBJ2-1; D is unclear. CDR3 nucleotides: TGCGCCAGCAGCATCGGCGGTTCCTTCAATGAGCAGTTCTTC. Translating it yields CASSIGGSFNEQFF.